A selection of T cell receptor beta chains follows, all from one sample in a study of OX40 agonist ivuxolimab in advanced cancers. This table comes from immunoSEQ multiplex PCR, and its TCRdb copy is limited to in-frame clones, with some not included. The repertoire consists of 50,000 to 65,000 clones, with approximately 88% occurring once and the leading ten covering 2.8%. The sequences come from CD4+ or CD8+ T cells sorted from blood, collected in a trial of the OX40 agonist ivuxolimab. The receptors come from an adult with an advanced solid tumor such as melanoma, head and neck, liver or kidney cancer. The CDR3 runs from the conserved cysteine through the conserved F or W. A D gene is named only where the DNA matches it firmly. Rows give clone size only sometimes, using once, few, many, or a class for an expanded clone.

v_gene: TRBV6-5; abundance: NA; len: 15; d_gene: TRBD1; j_gene: TRBJ1-3; CDR3aa: CASSYGDSSGNTIYF; CDR3nt: TGTGCCAGCAGTTACGGGGACAGCTCTGGAAACACCATATATTTT
v_gene: TRBV18; abundance: NA; len: 17; d_gene: NA; j_gene: TRBJ1-2; CDR3aa: CASSPTPWGASNYGYTF; CDR3nt: TGTGCCAGCTCACCCACCCCATGGGGGGCGTCCAACTATGGCTACACCTTC
v_gene: TRBV9; abundance: NA; len: 14; d_gene: NA; j_gene: TRBJ1-1; CDR3aa: CASSNLVSPRQAFF; CDR3nt: TGTGCCAGCAGCAATCTGGTCTCCCCCCGGCAAGCTTTCTTT
v_gene: TRBV4-3; abundance: NA; len: 14; d_gene: NA; j_gene: TRBJ2-2; CDR3aa: CASSREPSTGELFF; CDR3nt: TGCGCCAGCAGCCGAGAGCCATCCACCGGGGAGCTGTTTTTT
v_gene: TRBV6-1; abundance: NA; len: 11; d_gene: NA; j_gene: TRBJ1-5; CDR3aa: CASSRDQPQHF; CDR3nt: TGTGCCAGCAGCAGGGACCAGCCCCAGCATTTT
v_gene: TRBV9; abundance: NA; len: 14; d_gene: NA; j_gene: TRBJ1-1; CDR3aa: CASSVSQGNTEAFF; CDR3nt: TGTGCCAGCAGCGTCTCACAGGGGAACACTGAAGCTTTCTTT
v_gene: TRBV19; abundance: NA; len: 14; d_gene: NA; j_gene: TRBJ1-2; CDR3aa: CASTRAGGLYGYTF; CDR3nt: TGTGCCAGTACTCGGGCAGGCGGTTTATATGGCTACACCTTC
v_gene: TRBV19; abundance: NA; len: 17; d_gene: TRBD1; j_gene: TRBJ2-4; CDR3aa: CASKMMDRGRAKNIQYF; CDR3nt: TGTGCCAGTAAGATGATGGACAGGGGGCGAGCCAAAAACATTCAGTACTTC
v_gene: TRBV19; abundance: NA; len: 12; d_gene: NA; j_gene: TRBJ1-5; CDR3aa: CASNARGQPQHF; CDR3nt: TGTGCCAGTAACGCCAGGGGTCAGCCCCAGCATTTT
v_gene: TRBV18; abundance: NA; len: 14; d_gene: NA; j_gene: TRBJ1-1; CDR3aa: CASSPVSQVVEAFF; CDR3nt: TGTGCCAGCTCACCGGTCTCTCAGGTCGTCGAAGCTTTCTTT
v_gene: TRBV11-1; abundance: NA; len: 15; d_gene: TRBD1; j_gene: TRBJ1-1; CDR3aa: CASSSRDRMNTEAFF; CDR3nt: TGTGCCAGCAGCTCTCGGGACAGAATGAACACTGAAGCTTTCTTT
v_gene: TRBV2; abundance: NA; len: 13; d_gene: NA; j_gene: TRBJ1-2; CDR3aa: CASTPTWSYGYTF; CDR3nt: TGTGCCAGCACCCCGACCTGGAGCTATGGCTACACCTTC
v_gene: TRBV28; abundance: NA; len: 15; d_gene: NA; j_gene: TRBJ2-6; CDR3aa: CASAGSLSGANVLTF; CDR3nt: TGTGCCAGCGCCGGCAGCCTCTCTGGGGCCAACGTCCTGACTTTC
v_gene: TRBV7-2; abundance: NA; len: 15; d_gene: TRBD1; j_gene: TRBJ2-2; CDR3aa: CASSIQGANTGELFF; CDR3nt: TGTGCCAGCAGTATACAGGGGGCGAACACCGGGGAGCTGTTTTTT
v_gene: TRBV5-4; abundance: NA; len: 15; d_gene: NA; j_gene: TRBJ1-1; CDR3aa: CASSLQGSMNTEAFF; CDR3nt: TGTGCCAGCAGCCTGCAGGGAAGCATGAACACTGAAGCTTTCTTT
v_gene: TRBV7-9; abundance: NA; len: 19; d_gene: NA; j_gene: TRBJ2-1; CDR3aa: CASSNWDQKAIYSYNEQFF; CDR3nt: TGTGCCAGCAGCAATTGGGACCAAAAAGCTATATACTCCTACAATGAGCAGTTCTTC
v_gene: TRBV11-2; abundance: once; len: 13; d_gene: NA; j_gene: TRBJ2-7; CDR3aa: CASRKLGVYEQYF; CDR3nt: TGTGCCAGCAGAAAGCTAGGGGTTTACGAGCAGTACTTC
v_gene: TRBV7-9; abundance: NA; len: 16; d_gene: TRBD1; j_gene: TRBJ1-1; CDR3aa: CASSLDYGTGKTEAFF; CDR3nt: TGTGCCAGCAGCTTAGACTACGGGACAGGGAAGACTGAAGCTTTCTTT
v_gene: TRBV30; abundance: once; len: 13; d_gene: TRBD1; j_gene: TRBJ1-5; CDR3aa: CAWGTGGGQPQHF; CDR3nt: TGTGCCTGGGGGACAGGGGGCGGTCAGCCCCAGCATTTT